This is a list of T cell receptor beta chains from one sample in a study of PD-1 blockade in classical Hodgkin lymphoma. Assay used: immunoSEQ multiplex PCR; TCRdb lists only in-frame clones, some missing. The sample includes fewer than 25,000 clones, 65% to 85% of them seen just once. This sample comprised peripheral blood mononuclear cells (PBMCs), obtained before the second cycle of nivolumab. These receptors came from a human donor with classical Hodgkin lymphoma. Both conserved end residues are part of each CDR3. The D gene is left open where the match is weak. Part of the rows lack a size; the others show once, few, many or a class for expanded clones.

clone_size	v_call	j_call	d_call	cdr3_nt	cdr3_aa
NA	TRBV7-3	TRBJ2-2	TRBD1	TGTGCCAGCAGCTCACGGACAGGGCTCACCGGGGAGCTGTTTTTT	CASSSRTGLTGELFF
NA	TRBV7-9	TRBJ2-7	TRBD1	TGTGCCAGCAGCCCTACCAGGGGGTTTCGTGAGCAGTACTTC	CASSPTRGFREQYF
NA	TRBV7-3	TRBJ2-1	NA	TGTGCCAGCAGCTTAATTGGGGAGGTTTACAATGAGCAGTTCTTC	CASSLIGEVYNEQFF
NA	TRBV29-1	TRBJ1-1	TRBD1	TGCAGCGTCGGACAGGGCTCGAACACTGAAGCTTTCTTT	CSVGQGSNTEAFF
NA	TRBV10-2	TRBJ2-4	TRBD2	TGCGCCAGCAGTGACCCTAGCGGGTTCGCTTACATTCAGTACTTC	CASSDPSGFAYIQYF
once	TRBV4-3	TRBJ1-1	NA	TGCGCCAGCAGCCCCGCCGGGCGGGCGAACACTGAAGCTTTCTTT	CASSPAGRANTEAFF
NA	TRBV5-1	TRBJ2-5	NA	TGCGCCAGCAGCGTGGGCCGGGGGCAGGGAGAGACCCAGTACTTC	CASSVGRGQGETQYF
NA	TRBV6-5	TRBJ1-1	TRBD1	TGTGCCAGCAGTTACTCCGGACAGGGCTTGAACACTGAAGCTTTCTTT	CASSYSGQGLNTEAFF
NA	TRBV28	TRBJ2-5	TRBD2	TGTGCCAGCAGTTTCCAGACTAGCGGGCAAGAGACCCAGTACTTC	CASSFQTSGQETQYF
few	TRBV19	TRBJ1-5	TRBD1	TGTGCCAGTGAGGACAGGGGGAGTAGCAATCAGCCCCAGCATTTT	CASEDRGSSNQPQHF
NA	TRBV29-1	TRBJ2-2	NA	TGCAGCCCCCTCAGGGAGACCGGGGAGCTGTTTTTT	CSPLRETGELFF
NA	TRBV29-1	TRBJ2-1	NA	TGCAGCGCCGGCATAAGCGAGCAGTTCTTC	CSAGISEQFF
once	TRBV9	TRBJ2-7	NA	TGTGCCAGCAGCGTAGACCCCCCCGGTGGGGACCTCTCCTACGAGCAGTACTTC	CASSVDPPGGDLSYEQYF
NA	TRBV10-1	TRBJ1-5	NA	TGCGCCAGCAGTCCGGGACACAGCAATCAGCCCCAGCATTTT	CASSPGHSNQPQHF
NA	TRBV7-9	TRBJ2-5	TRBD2	TGTGCCACCTCAGGACTAGCGGGGGCGGAGACCCAGTACTTC	CATSGLAGAETQYF
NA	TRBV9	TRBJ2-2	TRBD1	TGTGCCAGCAGCGTTTTGGACAGGCCCCGGGAGCTGTTTTTT	CASSVLDRPRELFF
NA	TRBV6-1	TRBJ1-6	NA	TGTGCCAGCAGTGAATTTCAGGGTACGGATTCACCCCTCCACTTT	CASSEFQGTDSPLHF
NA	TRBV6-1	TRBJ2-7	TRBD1	TGTGCCAGCAGTCCGAGGACAGGGGTTGACGAGCAGTACTTC	CASSPRTGVDEQYF
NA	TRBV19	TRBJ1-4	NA	TGTGCCAGTACAGAGGCAACTAATGAAAAACTGTTTTTT	CASTEATNEKLFF
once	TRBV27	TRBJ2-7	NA	TGTGCCAGCAGCCCGCACAGGAGGACCTACGAGCAGTACTTC	CASSPHRRTYEQYF
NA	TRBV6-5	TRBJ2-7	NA	TGTGCCAGCAGTGACGGTGGAGGCTACGAGCAGTACTTC	CASSDGGGYEQYF
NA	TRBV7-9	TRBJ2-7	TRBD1	TGTGCCAGCTGTCCCGGGACAGGGGACTACGAGCAGTACTTC	CASCPGTGDYEQYF
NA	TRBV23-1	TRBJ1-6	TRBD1	TGCGCCAGCAGTCACCCAAGACAGGGGGCTGATTCACCCCTCCACTTT	CASSHPRQGADSPLHF
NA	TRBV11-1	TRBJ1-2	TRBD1	TGTGCCAGCAGCTTAGCGGGAACAGGGGGCTCTGGCTACACCTTC	CASSLAGTGGSGYTF
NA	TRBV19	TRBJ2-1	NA	TGTGCCAGTAGTGCACAGTACAATGAGCAGTTCTTC	CASSAQYNEQFF
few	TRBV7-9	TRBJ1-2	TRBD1	TGTGCCAGCAGCTCCGGGACAGTCGTAGCTAACTATGGCTACACCTTC	CASSSGTVVANYGYTF
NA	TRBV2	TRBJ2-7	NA	TGTGCCAGCAGGTCTTGGAGCTCCTACGAGCAGTACTTC	CASRSWSSYEQYF
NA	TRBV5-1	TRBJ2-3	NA	TGCGCCAGCAGCTCGGGGTCAGGGATAAGCACAGATACGCAGTATTTT	CASSSGSGISTDTQYF
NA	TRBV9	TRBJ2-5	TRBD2	TGTGCCAGCAGCGTAGTTGCGGGGGGGCCGGGAGAGACCCAGTACTTC	CASSVVAGGPGETQYF
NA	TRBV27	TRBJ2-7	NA	TGTGCCAGCAGTTCAGTGGACGGCGCCTACGAGCAGTACTTC	CASSSVDGAYEQYF
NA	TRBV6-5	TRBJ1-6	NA	TGTGCCAGCAAGCAGGGGAGCTCCTATAATTCACCCCTCCACTTT	CASKQGSSYNSPLHF
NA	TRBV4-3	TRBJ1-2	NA	TGCGCCAGCAGCCAAGAGGCCAGGGGTATTGATGGCTACACCTTC	CASSQEARGIDGYTF
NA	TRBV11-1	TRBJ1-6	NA	TGTGCCAGCAGCTTAGAGAGGGATGGGTCACCCCTCCACTTT	CASSLERDGSPLHF
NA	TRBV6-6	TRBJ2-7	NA	TGTGCCAGCAGTCCGCGGGACAACCGTTTCCTGCGTGAGCAGTACTTC	CASSPRDNRFLREQYF
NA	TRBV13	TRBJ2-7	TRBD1	TGTGCCAGCAGAGTGGACAGGGCCTACTACGAGCAGTACTTC	CASRVDRAYYEQYF
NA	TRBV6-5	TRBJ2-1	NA	TGTGCCAGCGGCACGGGGGGCGGATACAATGAGCAGTTCTTC	CASGTGGGYNEQFF
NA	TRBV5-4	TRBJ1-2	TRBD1	TGTGCCAGCAGCTTGGGTGGGACAGGTTTTTCGGATGGCTACACCTTC	CASSLGGTGFSDGYTF
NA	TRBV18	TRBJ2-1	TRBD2	TGTGCCAGCTCACCACCGATACACGGGACTAGCGGGGTCGAGCAGTTCTTC	CASSPPIHGTSGVEQFF
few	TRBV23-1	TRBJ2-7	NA	TGCGCCAGCAGTCAATCGGGGGCGGGTGAGGGGTCCAAGCAGTACTTC	CASSQSGAGEGSKQYF
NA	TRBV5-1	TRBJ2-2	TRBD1	TGCGCCAGCAGCCCGGGACAGGGGACGAACACCGGGGAGCTGTTTTTT	CASSPGQGTNTGELFF
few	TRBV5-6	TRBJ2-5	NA	TGTGCCAGCAGCCCACTAGCCACGGGAGAGACCCAGTACTTC	CASSPLATGETQYF
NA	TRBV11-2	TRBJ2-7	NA	TGTGCCAGCAGTCGAGGACTAACCTACGAGCAGTACTTC	CASSRGLTYEQYF
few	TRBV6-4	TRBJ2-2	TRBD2	TGTGCCAGCAGTGTGACTAGCGGGGGGATAAACACCGGGGAGCTGTTTTTT	CASSVTSGGINTGELFF
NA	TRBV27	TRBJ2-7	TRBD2	TGTGCCAGCAGTTTATGTGGTCTAGCGGGGGCCCTCCCTAATGAGCAGTACTTC	CASSLCGLAGALPNEQYF
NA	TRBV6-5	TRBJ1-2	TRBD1	TGTGCCAGCACCGCGACAGGGTTCGACTACACCTTC	CASTATGFDYTF
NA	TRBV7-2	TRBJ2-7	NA	TGTGCCAGCAGCTTATTTGACGGATCCTACGAGCAGTACTTC	CASSLFDGSYEQYF
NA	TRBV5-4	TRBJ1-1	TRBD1	TGTGCCAGCAGCGATCAGGGGGCGATAAGGGCTGAAGCTTTCTTT	CASSDQGAIRAEAFF
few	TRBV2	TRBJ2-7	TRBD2	TGTGCCAGCAATCCTATAGAAGCGGGGCTCTACGAGCAGTACTTC	CASNPIEAGLYEQYF
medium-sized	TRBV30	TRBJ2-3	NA	TGTGCCTGGAGTCCGACAGGGACTTCGCAGTATTTT	CAWSPTGTSQYF
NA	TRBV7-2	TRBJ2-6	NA	TGTGCCAGCAGCTTAGAATTTTCTGGGGCCAACGTCCTGACTTTC	CASSLEFSGANVLTF
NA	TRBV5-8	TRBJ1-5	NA	TGTGCCAGCAGCTTCGGCATTAGCAATCAGCCCCAGCATTTT	CASSFGISNQPQHF
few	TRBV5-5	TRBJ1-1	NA	TGTGCCAGCAGCTTGGTACCAGTCCTTTTGAACACTGAAGCTTTCTTT	CASSLVPVLLNTEAFF
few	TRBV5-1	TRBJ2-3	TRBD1	TGCGCCAGCAGCTTGGAGGGGGCTCGCACAGATACGCAGTATTTT	CASSLEGARTDTQYF
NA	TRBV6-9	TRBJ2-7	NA	TGTGCCAGCACTATGGCGGGGCGGAATTCCTACGAGCAGTACTTC	CASTMAGRNSYEQYF
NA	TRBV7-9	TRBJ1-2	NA	TGTGCCAGCAGCCTAGCGGGAGGGGTCTATGGCTACACCTTC	CASSLAGGVYGYTF
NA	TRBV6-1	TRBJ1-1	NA	TGTGCCAGCAGCTCCGGACGGAACACTGAAGCTTTCTTT	CASSSGRNTEAFF
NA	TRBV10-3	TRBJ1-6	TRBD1	TGTGCCATCAGTGAGTCGTACAGGGGGGGATCACCCCTCCACTTT	CAISESYRGGSPLHF
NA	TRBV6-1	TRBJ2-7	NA	TGTGCCAGCAGTGAATCCGGGAAGAACGAGCAGTACTTC	CASSESGKNEQYF
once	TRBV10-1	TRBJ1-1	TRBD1	TGCGCCAGCAGCGAGGAATCGGGACAGGGCGGCGTGAACACTGAAGCTTTCTTT	CASSEESGQGGVNTEAFF